This T cell receptor beta chain appears in the sequencing data of a study of T cell therapy after organ transplantation. Overall study: Patients received up to 6 T cell doses every 2 weeks. Of about ten patients, eight responded clinically and two did not. Study results and limitations: Nonresponder repertoires showed strong pretherapy expansions, barely changing post-therapy.

The CDR3 runs to 15 residues. Germline assignment: CDR1 SEHNR and CDR2 FQNEAQ (reference sequence). The V and J ends lost 3 bases and 6 bases respectively, with 12 bases between them. Sample share makes this clone large (0.1 to 1%). The antigen is undetermined. Sequencing used immunoSEQ multiplex PCR; TCRdb keeps in-frame clones, though not all of them. The sample holds roughly 1,900 clones, 78% seen once. Sequencing was performed on CD8+ T cells from blood, taken before autologous CMV-specific T cell therapy. This clonotype was obtained from a human patient who had received a solid organ transplant and had CMV disease. The V and J genes are TRBV7-9 and TRBJ1-6; weak D call: TRBD1 (5 bases). CDR3 in DNA: TGTGCCAGCAGCTTTCTGGCAGGGACTAATTCACCCCTCCACTTT. Translation: CASSFLAGTNSPLHF.